These 21 T cell receptor beta chains share one sample of origin, sequenced in a study of control samples from healthy donors and cancer patients. Assay used: immunoSEQ multiplex PCR; TCRdb lists only in-frame clones, some missing. The sample comprises about 85,000 clones, roughly nine tenths of which are singletons, and approximately 7.6% rests with the top ten. The sample was blood. These TCRs come from an older woman in good health.

V usage is TRBV5-1 and J usage is TRBJ1-2, with D possibly matching TRBD1 (5 bases). The CDR3 totals 13 residues. The V end was cut by 5 bases, the J end by 4 bases, with 12 bases between. In germline, CDR1 is SGHRS, CDR2 YFSETQ. CDR3 loop: CASSIGEGYGYTF. DNA of the CDR3: TGCGCCAGCAGTATAGGGGAGGGCTATGGCTACACCTTC.

The V gene is TRBV4-1, the J gene TRBJ2-1; 7 bases are a match to TRBD2. The CDR3 totals 20 residues. CDR1 and CDR2 from the germline V gene are MGHRA and YSYEKL. V was pared by 0 bases and J by 0 bases, with 14 bases of the junction left unmatched. The CDR3 DNA sequence: TGCGCCAGCAGCCAAGAAGGTTGGCTAGCGGACCCAACCTCCTACAATGAGCAGTTCTTC. It yields the protein CASSQEGWLADPTSYNEQFF.

This clone was counted only a few times. J is TRBJ1-5 and V is TRBV4-1, with no clear D. Germline CDR1 and CDR2: MGHRA and YSYEKL. Trimming pared 1 base from V and 7 bases from J, leaving 17 bases between. This CDR3 comprises 16 residues. CDR3 protein: CASSQAAARGPQPQHF. Here the CDR3 DNA reads TGCGCCAGCAGCCAAGCTGCCGCGAGAGGCCCCCAGCCCCAGCATTTT.

The chain links TRBV28 to TRBJ1-2; D not resolved. The germline V gene has CDR1 MDHEN and CDR2 SYDVKM. The CDR3 is 11 residues long. The germline V and J ends were trimmed by 4 bases and 8 bases, with 8 bases remaining between them. In DNA form, the CDR3 reads TGTGCCAGCAGTTCGGAACGGGGCTACACCTTC. Protein product: CASSSERGYTF.

This chain connects TRBV7-2 to TRBJ1-5; possibly TRBD1 for D (5 bases). This CDR3 is 15 amino acids long. Germline V gene sequence: CDR1 SGHTA, CDR2 FQGNSA. V lost 4 bases and J lost 0, with 10 bases in between. The CDR3 DNA follows: TGTGCCAGCAGCTATGACAGTTATAGCAATCAGCCCCAGCATTTT. Protein product: CASSYDSYSNQPQHF.

The J gene is TRBJ1-1, the V gene TRBV12-3 or TRBV12-4; D possibly corresponds to TRBD1 (5 bases). This CDR3 contains 12 residues. With 6 bases removed from V and 5 bases from J, the gap between germline ends came to 10 bases. CDR3 residues: CASRFRDTEAFF. The CDR3 nucleotides read TGTGCCAGCAGATTCAGGGATACTGAAGCTTTCTTT.

This chain joins TRBV27 and TRBJ2-1; no firm D call. Per germline, CDR1 MNHEY and CDR2 SMNVEV (reference sequence). V was pared by 3 bases and J by 3 bases, with 0 bases between. The CDR3 has 11 residues. The CDR3 DNA reads TGTGCCAGCAGTTTCTACAATGAGCAGTTCTTC. It codes for CASSFYNEQFF.

This chain links TRBV19 with TRBJ2-5; 12 bases match TRBD2. The CDR3 length is 17 residues. V trimming: 3 bases; J trimming: 5 bases; junction bases outside the gene matches: 10. From germline, CDR1 is LNHDA and CDR2 SQIVND (reference sequence). CDR3 loop: CASSMELAGGPGETQYF. Here the CDR3 DNA reads TGTGCCAGTAGTATGGAGCTAGCGGGAGGGCCGGGGGAGACCCAGTACTTC.

V and J are TRBV5-1 and TRBJ1-1; 7 bases map to TRBD1. CDR3 length equals 19 residues. Germline-derived CDR1 and CDR2 are SGHRS and YFSETQ. Trimming took 0 bases from V and 4 from J; bases not matched to a gene: 18. The CDR3 reads CASSLEARRGQGLGTEAFF. CDR3 coding DNA: TGCGCCAGCAGCTTGGAGGCGAGGAGGGGGCAGGGTCTCGGCACTGAAGCTTTCTTT.

DNA for the CDR3: TGTGCCAGCAGTGAATCCCCCGCGACAGGGGTTGCCTACAATGAGCAGTTCTTC. As protein: CASSESPATGVAYNEQFF. The rearrangement joins TRBV25-1 to TRBJ2-1; 8 bases are shared with TRBD1. The germline V gene has CDR1 MGHDK and CDR2 SYGVNS. Trimming at V came to 1 base and at J to 2 bases, leaving 10 bases not matched to a gene. The CDR3 has 18 amino acids.

The V call is TRBV27, the J call TRBJ1-6; D not resolved. CDR3 length: 14 amino acids. The ends were cut back, 7 bases at V and 7 bases at J, with 14 bases in the middle. Per germline, CDR1 MNHEY and CDR2 SMNVEV (reference sequence). DNA for the CDR3: TGTGCCAGCACAGGCCCGGGTCGGAATTCACCCCTCCACTTT. Its translation: CASTGPGRNSPLHF.

J is TRBJ1-1 and V is TRBV27, with D possibly matching TRBD1 (6 bases). This CDR3 is built from 18 residues. Trimming left V 1 base short and J 7 bases short, with 25 bases between. Looked up from germline, CDR1 is MNHEY and CDR2 is SMNVEV (reference sequence). The CDR3 spells CASSLYIPGGGRPFEAFF. CDR3 nucleotide sequence: TGTGCCAGCAGTTTATATATACCGGGGGGGGGCAGGCCCTTTGAAGCTTTCTTT.

The chain joins TRBV5-1 to TRBJ2-3; 11 bases are a match to TRBD2. Germline V CDR1 and CDR2: SGHRS, YFSETQ. This CDR3 has 17 amino acids. V trimming: 3 bases; J trimming: 4 bases; junction bases outside the gene matches: 10. CDR3 amino acids: CASSSRASGGTSDTQYF. DNA of the CDR3: TGCGCCAGCAGCTCCCGGGCTAGCGGGGGGACTTCAGATACGCAGTATTTT.

In DNA, the CDR3 is TGTGCCAGCAGTTACCGGGACAGGGGGCTGTACGAGCAGTACTTC. This sequence encodes CASSYRDRGLYEQYF. The V call is TRBV6-7, the J call TRBJ2-7; 12 nucleotides line up with TRBD1. TRBV6-7 is an ORF, with its function uncertain. The trim removed 2 bases at V and 4 bases at J, leaving 3 bases unmatched. CDR3 length equals 15 residues.

This chain joins TRBV6-8 and TRBJ2-1; D remains unclear. This CDR3 spans 16 amino acids. V shed 5 bases and J shed 0 bases, with 14 bases lying between them. Per germline, CDR1 MNHGY and CDR2 SAAAGT. The CDR3 is CASSPPPRSSYNEQFF. Here the CDR3 DNA reads TGTGCCAGCAGTCCCCCCCCGAGAAGCTCCTACAATGAGCAGTTCTTC.

The V call is TRBV18, the J call TRBJ1-2, with D perhaps TRBD1 (6 bases). Germline V gives CDR1 KGHSH, CDR2 LQKENI. CDR3 length equals 13 residues. Trimming stripped 6 bases from V and 4 bases from J, with 12 bases between. The CDR3 nucleotides are TGTGCCAGCTCGCGCGGGGACACCTATGGCTACACCTTC. Amino acids: CASSRGDTYGYTF.

This rearrangement joins TRBV10-1 to TRBJ2-5, with 7 nucleotides matching TRBD2. J was trimmed by 5 bases and V by 6 bases; bases with no gene match: 15. Looked up from germline, CDR1 is WNHNN and CDR2 is SYGVQD (reference sequence). The CDR3 sequence is 16 residues long. CDR3 residues: CASRGEGAGEGETQYF. The CDR3 DNA follows: TGCGCCAGCAGAGGAGAAGGGGCGGGGGAAGGTGAGACCCAGTACTTC.

CDR3 region: CASSEAGGGQETQYF. As DNA, the CDR3 is TGTGCCAGCAGTGAAGCAGGAGGGGGCCAGGAGACCCAGTACTTC. The V gene is TRBV6-1, the J gene TRBJ2-5; weak D call: TRBD1 (7 bases). CDR3 length: 15 residues. Per germline, CDR1 MNHNS and CDR2 SASEGT. V was cut by 0 bases and J by 5 bases, with 13 bases left in between.

This clone was seen only once. This chain links TRBV4-1 with TRBJ2-1; unclear D gene. Looked up from germline, CDR1 is MGHRA and CDR2 is YSYEKL. Trimming took off 0 bases at V and 3 bases at J, with 6 bases between the two ends. This CDR3 has 14 amino acids. The CDR3 is CASSQDRHYNEQFF. CDR3 DNA sequence: TGCGCCAGCAGCCAAGATAGACACTACAATGAGCAGTTCTTC.

This chain uses TRBV10-2 with TRBJ1-1; TRBD1 is a possible D gene (5 bases). The germline V gene has CDR1 WSHSY and CDR2 SAAADI. The V end was cut by 6 bases, the J end by 6 bases, with 17 bases between. CDR3 length: 14 residues. CDR3 nucleotides: TGCGCCAGCAGGGGGGGAACGGTTACGGCTGAAGCTTTCTTT. Its translation: CASRGGTVTAEAFF.

The chain joins TRBV7-2 to TRBJ2-4; 11 bases line up with TRBD2. The CDR3 length is 19 residues. Germline CDR1 is SGHTA and CDR2 is FQGNSA. After removal of 4 bases from V and 0 bases from J, the junction contained 11 bases not matched to a gene. CDR3 region: CASSSGTSGNRAAKNIQYF. The CDR3 nucleotides are TGTGCCAGCAGCTCCGGGACTAGCGGAAATCGGGCAGCCAAAAACATTCAGTACTTC.